This T cell receptor beta chain derives from a study of CD8+ T cells in alopecia areata (dated by TCRdb to 2016 to 2019). General notes on the study: The treated patients, all with moderate-to-severe alopecia areata, were enrolled in an open-label pilot trial of oral tofacitinib given at 5 to 10 mg twice daily. Patients stayed on tofacitinib for 6 to 18 months and then had 6 months of follow-up off drug so that delayed response and recurrence could be assessed. High-throughput TCRbeta sequencing was used to examine T cell clonal expansion in alopecia areata in both the C3H/HeJ mouse model and human patients. On the human side, TCRbeta sequencing was run on scalp tissue and on sorted CD4+ and CD8+ peripheral blood T cells from healthy controls and from alopecia areata patients with either patchy or totalis/universalis disease. Biopsies were taken from tofacitinib-treated patients at baseline and again at 4 and 24 weeks into treatment, and several of those patients also had a later scalp biopsy. Clonality in the scalp was compared among normal scalp (n=4), patchy alopecia areata scalp (n=8), and alopecia totalis/universalis scalp (n=8). The RNA source kit depended on sample type: the PAXgene miRNA kit for fixed scalp, the miRNeasy kit for PBMCs, and the RNeasy kit for mouse skin. TCRbeta CDR3 regions were amplified by immunoSEQ multiplex PCR using 35 Vbeta forward and 13 Jbeta reverse primers. General findings and caveats noted by the study authors: Resident alphabeta T cells in normal human skin are also sequenced, complicating scalp TCR repertoire analysis, unlike mouse skin dominated by gammadelta T cells. TCR sequences shared between patients were less clear than in mice, possibly partly because of HLA diversity in the patient population. Compared with normal scalp, lesional scalp had higher clonality and more expanded CD8+ clones, particularly in alopecia totalis/universalis, a pattern that suggests antigenic drive.

The germline ends are 20 bases apart after V is trimmed by 7 bases and J by 9 bases. Counted from cysteine to phenylalanine, this CDR3 has 14 amino acids. Only the CDR3 DNA stays, 42 bases, in frame from base 1. CDR1 LGHNT and CDR2 FRNRAP are derived from the germline V gene. Receptor amplification or capture employed the immunoSEQ multiplex PCR assay. For TCR sequencing, RNA was extracted from every sample and reverse transcribed into cDNA to serve as template. First-strand cDNA was synthesized with SuperScript III using a 2:1 mix of oligo-dT and random hexamers. A synthetic immune receptor repertoire was used to assess amplification bias, and residual bias was removed computationally. On the authors' methods: After raw reads were preprocessed to remove errors, the CDR3 was defined following IMGT conventions as running from the conserved cysteine to phenylalanine. Clonality was computed as 1 minus the Shannon entropy, with the entropy normalized by log2 of the number of productive unique TCRs. Scalp TCRbeta sequences were cross-referenced with sorted blood CD4 and CD8 repertoires so that the CD4 or CD8 identity of scalp clones could be inferred. This immuneACCESS table, as held by TCRdb, lists in-frame sequences with V and J called but not all clones. Of the missing ones, under half trace to an unresolved V gene in checked studies; the others have no known cause. D and trimming come from the DNA, and the V and J calls and clone size come from that table. Within this sample are some 200,000 clones, with 50% to 60% of them counted one time only. The top ten constitute approximately 15% of the sample.

Taken with the paper, the label for time point translates to: baseline before oral tofacitinib. Lesional scalp punch biopsies and peripheral blood were collected from alopecia areata patients. After PBMCs were isolated by density centrifugation and stained for CD3, CD4 and CD8, a FACSAria was used to sort CD4+ and CD8+ T cells. This clone was seen a handful of times. What antigen it recognizes has not been identified. No base-level quality is on record; no much larger clone is a single base apart. The source was CD4+ T cells sorted from blood, collected at week 0. The clonotype comes from a human donor with alopecia areata. The chain joins TRBV12-5 to TRBJ2-3; the D gene is unclear. The CDR3 protein: CASESDWAPETQYF. The DNA reads TGTGCTAGTGAGAGTGACTGGGCTCCGGAGACGCAGTATTTT.